This T cell receptor beta chain was identified in a study of CD8+CD57+ T cells in acquired aplastic anemia. Genomic DNA constituted the template upon which TCR beta VDJ and CDR3 profiling was performed. Using its own MiXCR run on the reads, TCRdb lists one record per CDR3 protein. The table records about 190,000 distinct CDR3 sequences, less than 65% of them present only once. V lost 8 bases and J 4 bases, leaving 21 bases between the germline ends. The CDR3 runs 16 residues. The sample comprised sorted CD4+, CD8+, or CD8+CD57+ T cells (not recorded which) from PBMCs. The source is a human donor in good health, serving as a control. The chain carries TRBV12-3 or TRBV12-4 and TRBJ2-1; the D call may be TRBD1 or TRBD2 (5 bases each). As DNA, the CDR3 is TGTGCCAGCGCTGGGACGGGCCAATCGGGGTACAATGAGCAGTTCTTC. Translating gives CASAGTGQSGYNEQFF.